Shown below are 21 T cell receptor beta chains from a single sample sequenced in a study of cytomegalovirus exposure and HLA in healthy donors. The study ran its PCR with 60 Vbeta and 13 Jbeta primers. Profiling relied on immunoSEQ multiplex PCR, and the TCRdb table lists in-frame clones only, not all of them. Of around 150,000 clones listed, about 79% are singletons. The sequenced sample was PBMCs. The receptors were sampled from a man in his fifties in good health and CMV-seropositive.

This clone appeared a few times. The genes are TRBV7-7 and TRBJ2-2, with 12 positions matching TRBD2. Germline V gene data show CDR1 as SSHAT and CDR2 as FNYEAQ (reference sequence). The V segment lost 2 bases and the J segment 0 bases; nucleotides outside the gene matches: 4. The CDR3 spans 18 residues. Here the CDR3 reads CASSLYLAGGPNTGELFF. CDR3 DNA sequence: TGTGCCAGCAGCTTATATCTAGCGGGGGGGCCGAACACCGGGGAGCTGTTTTTT.

V gene TRBV6-5 combines with J gene TRBJ2-1, with D perhaps matching TRBD2 (6 bases). Trimming stripped 7 bases from V and 7 bases from J, with 17 bases between. The CDR3 is 14 residues long. Germline CDR1 reads MNHEY; CDR2 reads SVGAGI. CDR3 in DNA: TGTGCCAGCAAAGGGGACTCAAAGGGGAATGAGCAGTTCTTC. Translated, it gives CASKGDSKGNEQFF.

In regard to this clone: Additional DNA sequences in this sample encode the identical CDR3. The V and J genes are TRBV7-9 and TRBJ2-7; D not certain. The CDR3 loop spans 14 amino acids. The V gene's germline CDR1 is SEHNR and CDR2 FQNEAQ (reference sequence). With 3 bases removed from V and 0 bases from J, the gap between germline ends came to 9 bases. This chain's CDR3 is CASSFGIDSYEQYF. The CDR3 DNA reads as TGTGCCAGCAGCTTTGGCATTGACTCCTACGAGCAGTACTTC.

The chain uses TRBV5-1 and TRBJ2-1, with 13 bases fitting TRBD2. This CDR3 contains 20 residues. Germline trimming cut 0 bases from V and 0 bases from J; bases unmatched to any gene: 9. From germline, CDR1 is SGHRS and CDR2 YFSETQ. The DNA of the CDR3 is TGCGCCAGCAGCTTGGGGAGACTAGCGGGGGGCCGCAGCTCCTACAATGAGCAGTTCTTC. Amino acid sequence: CASSLGRLAGGRSSYNEQFF.

V usage is TRBV5-8 and J usage is TRBJ2-2, with D tentatively TRBD2 (6 bases). The ends were cut back, 3 bases at V and 5 bases at J, with 11 bases in the middle. Per germline, CDR1 SGHTS and CDR2 YDEGEE. The CDR3 is 14 residues long. In DNA, the CDR3 is TGTGCCAGCAGCTATGGACGGGGGACCGGGGAGCTGTTTTTT. Translating it yields CASSYGRGTGELFF.

This clone occurred once. The chain employs TRBV6-5 and TRBJ2-2; possibly TRBD1 for D (6 bases). This CDR3 comprises 15 residues. Trimming removed 6 bases from V and 6 bases from J, with 17 bases in between. Germline loops: CDR1 MNHEY, CDR2 SVGAGI. DNA for the CDR3: TGTGCCAGCAGAAAATGGGGGCGCGATGCCGGGGAGCTGTTTTTT. Translating it yields CASRKWGRDAGELFF.

V gene TRBV11-3 combines with J gene TRBJ2-3; tentatively, D is TRBD1 (5 bases). The length of the CDR3 is 14 residues. Germline assignment: CDR1 SGHNT and CDR2 YENEEA. V was cut by 3 bases and J by 0 bases, with 7 bases left in between. The CDR3 region has the DNA TGTGCCAGCAGCTTTTCAGGGAGCACAGATACGCAGTATTTT. Translating it yields CASSFSGSTDTQYF.

The V call is TRBV5-1, the J call TRBJ2-1; 7 nucleotides agree with TRBD1. The CDR3 consists of 15 residues. CDR1 and CDR2 (germline): SGHRS, YFSETQ. Germline trimming cut 8 bases from V and 2 bases from J; bases unmatched to any gene: 10. CDR3 nucleotide sequence: TGCGCCAGTGCCTGGGACAGTTATCCCTACAATGAGCAGTTCTTC. This sequence encodes CASAWDSYPYNEQFF.

This clone was recorded once. This rearrangement joins TRBV4-2 to TRBJ2-3, with D perhaps matching TRBD1 (5 bases). CDR1 and CDR2 from the germline V gene are LGHNA and YNFKEQ. This CDR3 contains 16 residues. V lost 0 bases to trimming and J lost 2 bases, with 12 bases between them. The CDR3 DNA reads TGTGCCAGCAGCCAAGATTTGGCCAGGGACACAGATACGCAGTATTTT. Protein product: CASSQDLARDTDTQYF.

The V and J genes are TRBV4-1 and TRBJ1-6; TRBD1 aligns across 8 bases. This CDR3 is 17 amino acids long. The V and J ends lost 3 bases and 6 bases, in that order; junction bases with no gene match: 10. Germline V gene sequence: CDR1 MGHRA, CDR2 YSYEKL. This CDR3 reads CASSQIPGQASNSPLHF. CDR3 DNA sequence: TGCGCCAGCAGCCAGATTCCGGGACAGGCGTCTAATTCACCCCTCCACTTT.

This chain joins TRBV5-1 and TRBJ2-1; 8 bases line up with TRBD2. This CDR3 is 14 amino acids long. V dropped 7 bases and J dropped 4; count of bases not matched to a gene: 7. Looked up from germline, CDR1 is SGHRS and CDR2 is YFSETQ. The CDR3 nucleotides are TGCGCCAGCTGGGGAAGCGGGAGTTACAATGAGCAGTTCTTC. Protein product: CASWGSGSYNEQFF.

The chain combines TRBV6-1 with TRBJ2-1, with 14 bases fitting TRBD2. In germline, CDR1 is MNHNS, CDR2 SASEGT. CDR3 size: 16 residues. With V trimmed by 3 bases and J by 8 bases, 6 bases remained unmatched. The CDR3 DNA follows: TGTGCCAGCAGTGAGGGACTAGCGGGGGCAGGGTATGAGCAGTTCTTC. As protein: CASSEGLAGAGYEQFF.

The V gene is TRBV6-1, the J gene TRBJ2-2, with D possibly matching TRBD1 (6 bases). V was cut by 6 bases and J by 6 bases, with 11 bases left in between. Per the germline V gene, CDR1 is MNHNS and CDR2 is SASEGT. The CDR3 consists of 13 residues. The CDR3 nucleotides are TGTGCCAGCAGCCCCTACAGGGCCGGGGAGCTGTTTTTT. As protein: CASSPYRAGELFF.

This chain connects TRBV30 to TRBJ1-1, with a weak D call TRBD1 (5 bases). This CDR3 is built from 13 residues. CDR1 is GTSNPN and CDR2 is SVGIG in the germline V gene (reference sequence). V gave up 3 bases and J gave up 5 bases, with 13 bases separating them. CDR3 bases: TGTGCCTGGAGAGTAGGGGACTGGACTGAAGCTTTCTTT. It codes for CAWRVGDWTEAFF.

This chain links TRBV7-2 with TRBJ1-1; 8 nucleotides agree with TRBD1. Germline CDR1 reads SGHTA; CDR2 reads FQGNSA. CDR3 length equals 15 residues. V shed 2 bases and J 1 base; nucleotides not matched to a gene: 3. CDR3 nucleotide sequence: TGTGCCAGCAGCTTAATGGGGACAGGGAACACTGAAGCTTTCTTT. It is translated as CASSLMGTGNTEAFF. Variable domain in full (rest from reference TRBV7-2 and TRBJ1-1): GAGVSQSPSNKVTEKGKDVELRCDPISGHTALYWYRQSLGQGLEFLIYFQGNSAPDKSGLPSDRFSAERTGGSVSTLTIQRTQQEDSAVYLCASSLMGTGNTEAFFGQGTRLTVV.

V gene TRBV11-2 combines with J gene TRBJ2-1; 14 positions agree with TRBD2. V dropped 8 bases and J dropped 7; count of bases not matched to a gene: 7. This CDR3 is 15 amino acids long. The germline gives CDR1 SGHAT, CDR2 FQNNGV. The CDR3: CASRLAGGPGNEQFF. The CDR3 DNA reads as TGTGCCAGCCGACTAGCGGGGGGGCCGGGGAATGAGCAGTTCTTC.

This clone was observed a few times. The chain combines TRBV4-3 with TRBJ2-3; weak D call: TRBD2 (5 bases). This CDR3 spans 15 amino acids. V lost 4 bases and J 6 bases, leaving 17 bases between the germline ends. CDR1 LGHNA and CDR2 YSLEER come from the germline V gene. CDR3 region: CASSPSSSSGDTQYF. In DNA, the CDR3 is TGCGCCAGCAGCCCTTCATCGAGTTCGGGGGATACGCAGTATTTT.

The V gene is TRBV29-1, the J gene TRBJ1-1; weak D call: TRBD1 (6 bases). Germline CDR1 SQVTM, CDR2 ANQGSEA. CDR3 size: 14 residues. V lost 5 bases, J lost 5 bases, and 18 bases lay in between. The CDR3 reads CSVREGGRVTEAFF. The CDR3 nucleotides read TGCAGCGTTAGAGAAGGGGGGAGGGTTACTGAAGCTTTCTTT.

This chain connects TRBV9 to TRBJ2-5; the match to TRBD2 covers 8 bases. This CDR3 spans 15 amino acids. V shed 0 bases and J 2 bases; nucleotides not matched to a gene: 3. Germline V gene data show CDR1 as SGDLS and CDR2 as YYNGEE. This CDR3 is CASSVGGTRQETQYF. CDR3 nucleotide sequence: TGTGCCAGCAGCGTAGGGGGGACTAGGCAAGAGACCCAGTACTTC.

The chain couples TRBV11-2 to TRBJ2-1; D perhaps matches TRBD2 (6 bases). Germline-derived CDR1 and CDR2 are SGHAT and FQNNGV. The CDR3 has 15 amino acids. Trimming removed 5 bases at V and 2 bases at J, with 13 bases between. CDR3 nucleotides: TGTGCCAGCAGCCCGGGGGTTTACACCTACAATGAGCAGTTCTTC. Translating it yields CASSPGVYTYNEQFF.

This rearrangement joins TRBV6-6 to TRBJ2-7; D is perhaps TRBD1 (6 bases). CDR1 and CDR2 (germline): MNHNY, SVGAGI (reference sequence). The CDR3 sequence is 12 residues long. V was shortened by 6 bases and J by 3 bases, with 9 bases between the two germline ends. CDR3 region: CASSETGYEQYV. The CDR3, as DNA: TGTGCCAGCAGCGAGACAGGCTACGAGCAGTACGTC.